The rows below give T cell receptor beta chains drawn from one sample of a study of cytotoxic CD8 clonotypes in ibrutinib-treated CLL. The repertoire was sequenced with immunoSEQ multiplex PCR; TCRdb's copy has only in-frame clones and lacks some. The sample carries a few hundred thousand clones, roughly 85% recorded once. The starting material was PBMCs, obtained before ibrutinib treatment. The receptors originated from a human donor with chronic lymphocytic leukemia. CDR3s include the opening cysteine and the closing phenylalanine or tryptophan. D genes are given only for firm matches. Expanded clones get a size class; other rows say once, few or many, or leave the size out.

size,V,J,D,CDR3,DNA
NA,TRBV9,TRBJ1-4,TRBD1,CASSVAGDRGFANEKLFF,TGTGCCAGCAGCGTAGCGGGGGACAGGGGGTTCGCTAATGAAAAACTGTTTTTT
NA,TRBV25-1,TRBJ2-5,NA,CASRRALRDGETQYF,TGTGCCAGCAGACGGGCCCTCAGGGACGGGGAGACCCAGTACTTC
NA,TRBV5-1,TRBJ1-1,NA,CASSLGWYTEAFF,TGCGCCAGCAGCTTGGGATGGTACACTGAAGCTTTCTTT
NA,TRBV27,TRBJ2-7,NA,CASRQDWGGYEQYF,TGTGCCAGCAGGCAGGACTGGGGCGGCTACGAGCAGTACTTC
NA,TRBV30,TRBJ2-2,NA,CAWSVISGTGELFF,TGTGCCTGGAGTGTAATCTCGGGAACCGGGGAGCTGTTTTTT
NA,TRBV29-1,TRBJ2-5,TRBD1,CSVDLLIFGTGDETQYF,TGCAGCGTTGACCTCCTTATTTTCGGGACAGGGGACGAGACCCAGTACTTC
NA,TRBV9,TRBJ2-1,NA,CASSVEGSFNEQFF,TGTGCCAGCAGCGTAGAGGGTAGTTTTAATGAGCAGTTCTTC
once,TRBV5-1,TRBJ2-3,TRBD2,CASSIRAGTDTQYF,TGCGCCAGCAGCATCCGAGCGGGGACAGATACGCAGTATTTT
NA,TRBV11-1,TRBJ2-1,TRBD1,CASSTRQGGTYNEQFF,TGTGCCAGCAGCACCCGACAGGGGGGGACCTACAATGAGCAGTTCTTC
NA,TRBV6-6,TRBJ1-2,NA,CASSYGALGSYGYTF,TGTGCCAGCAGTTACGGGGCCTTGGGATCCTATGGCTACACCTTC
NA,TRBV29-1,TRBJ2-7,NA,CSVRRGDEQYF,TGCAGCGTTCGAAGGGGCGACGAGCAGTACTTC
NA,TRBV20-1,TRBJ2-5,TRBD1,CSARAGTGLYF,TGCAGTGCTAGAGCTGGGACAGGCCTGTACTTC
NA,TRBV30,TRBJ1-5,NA,CAWSQGGNQPQHF,TGTGCCTGGAGCCAGGGTGGCAATCAGCCCCAGCATTTT
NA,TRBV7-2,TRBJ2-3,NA,CASSPTLGRGTDTQYF,TGTGCCAGCAGCCCCACGCTGGGGAGAGGCACAGATACGCAGTATTTT
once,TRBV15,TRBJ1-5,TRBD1,CATSRAGGLAQHF,TGTGCCACCAGCAGAGCAGGGGGACTGGCCCAGCATTTT
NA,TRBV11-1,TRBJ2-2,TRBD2,CASSLGLAGHTGELFF,TGTGCCAGCAGCCTAGGACTAGCGGGACACACCGGGGAGCTGTTTTTT
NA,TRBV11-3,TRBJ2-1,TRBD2,CASSSSGSRYEQFF,TGTGCCAGCAGCTCCAGCGGGAGTCGGTATGAGCAGTTCTTC